This TCR beta chain appears in the sequencing data of a study of regulatory T cells in long-lasting Graves disease. Indicated time point: newly diagnosed GD, antithyroid drugs for less than 3 months. RNA extracted from PBMCs served as the sequencing template. This clonotype was observed many times. Per germline, CDR1 MNHEY and CDR2 SVGEGT. V was clipped by 3 bases and J by 7 bases; unmatched bases: 6. There are 15 residues in the CDR3. Researchers made TCR beta libraries by using iRepertoire HTBI primers and running Arm-PCR on CDR3 regions. MiXCR, applied by TCRdb to the multiplex PCR reads, yields one record per CDR3 protein. The table has about 220,000 distinct CDR3 sequences, roughly 20% seen once. These data are also associated with another study on T cells in Graves' hyperthyroidism and ophthalmopathy.

This sequence originates from a woman aged 30 to 39 with Graves disease. The material was peripheral blood mononuclear cells (PBMCs), obtained at new diagnosis, from a patient treated with antithyroid drugs. This sequence joins TRBV6-2 or TRBV6-3 and TRBJ1-2, with 12 bases that match TRBD1. The CDR3 coding sequence is TGTGCCAGCAGTTATCGGGGGACAGGGGGCGGTGGCTACACCTTC. Encoded protein: CASSYRGTGGGGYTF.